This record covers a single TCR beta chain. These data are taken from a study of T cell responses to AZD1222 COVID-19 vaccine. Profiling relied on immunoSEQ multiplex PCR, and the TCRdb table lists in-frame clones only, not all of them. This table has approximately 110,000 clones, around 92% appearing once. This CDR3 is 17 amino acids long. CDR1 and CDR2 (germline): LGHDT, YNNKEL (reference sequence). The V gene lost 1 base and the J gene lost 2 bases, with 18 bases spanning the gap. This receptor was taken from an adult who received the AZD1222 COVID-19 vaccine. The starting material was peripheral blood, obtained 28 days after the second AZD1222 dose. The chain joins TRBV3-1 (or the pseudogene TRBV3-2) to TRBJ2-7, with a weak D call TRBD2 (6 bases). CDR3 region: CASSQARGREAPYEQYF. The CDR3 DNA sequence: TGTGCCAGCAGCCAAGCCCGGGGCAGGGAGGCCCCCTACGAGCAGTACTTC.